Sequencing of this T cell receptor (beta chain) was carried out in a study of response to subunit inactivated influenza vaccine. Study-wide results and limits: The study's authors posited that every seasonal influenza vaccination enlists few new T cells.

MiXCR, run by TCRdb on the RT-PCR reads, gives a single entry per CDR3 protein. The data show 550,000 to 600,000 distinct CDR3 sequences, 10% to 15% seen once. As regards this clonotype: What it recognizes is unknown.

Germline CDR1 reads LGHDT; CDR2 reads YNNKEL (reference sequence). CDR3 size: 18 residues. V dropped 3 bases and J dropped 2 bases, with 20 bases sitting between them. The V and J genes are TRBV3-1 and TRBJ1-5; maybe TRBD1 (5 bases). The sequencing used PBMCs from blood, collected on the day of vaccination. The sequence derives from a man aged 50-59 years who received an inactivated influenza vaccine. The CDR3 DNA reads TGTGCCAGCAGCCAGCAAAAGTTAGGGGAGGGAGGCAATCAGCCCCAGCATTTT. It encodes CASSQQKLGEGGNQPQHF.